These 32 T cell receptor beta chains were sequenced from one sample in a study of regulatory T cells in long-lasting Graves disease. CDR3 regions were amplified by Arm-PCR using iRepertoire HTBI primers to build TCR beta libraries. TCRdb independently ran MiXCR on the multiplex PCR reads; one entry per CDR3 protein. The sample carries some 340,000 distinct CDR3 sequences, about 10% recorded once. The time point: newly diagnosed GD, antithyroid drugs for less than 3 months. After RNA was extracted from PBMCs, the TCR library was made from it. The same specimen was also included in a second study, on T cells in Graves' hyperthyroidism and ophthalmopathy.

The sequencing here drew on peripheral blood mononuclear cells (PBMCs), taken at new diagnosis, from a patient treated with antithyroid drugs. All receptors come from a woman between 18 and 29 years old with Graves disease.

The table lists this clonotype with many counts. The rearrangement joins TRBV20-1 to TRBJ1-5; D perhaps matches TRBD1 (5 bases). Trimming took 5 bases from V and 1 from J, leaving 18 bases between them. Germline V gives CDR1 DFQATT, CDR2 SNEGSKA (reference sequence). This CDR3 contains 16 residues. The CDR3 region has the DNA TGCAGTGCTTCCAGGGTCTTTTTATTGAGCAATCAGCCCCAGCATTTT. Protein product: CSASRVFLLSNQPQHF.

A word on this clonotype: Being one base from a much bigger clone, this may be a read error. V and J are TRBV28 and TRBJ2-4; possibly TRBD1 for D (6 bases). Germline CDR1 reads MDHEN; CDR2 reads SYDVKM. This CDR3 has 17 amino acids. DNA for the CDR3: TGTGCCGGCAGTTTGCCAGGGGAAGGCGGTGCAGGAATCATTCAGTACTTC. Translating gives CAGSLPGEGGAGIIQYF.

This clonotype was seen many times. This chain joins TRBV7-9 and TRBJ2-7; 8 bases fit TRBD1. From germline, CDR1 is SEHNR and CDR2 FQNEAQ (reference sequence). Losses at the gene ends were 2 bases for V and 4 bases for J; bases not matched to a gene: 7. This CDR3 contains 15 residues. The CDR3 here is CASSLSRGRGYEQYV. CDR3 nucleotide sequence: TGTGCCAGCAGCTTATCCAGGGGGCGTGGGTACGAGCAGTACGTC.

The chain recombines TRBV4-3 with TRBJ2-2; 11 positions match TRBD2. Germline values: CDR1 LGHNA, CDR2 YSLEER. V shed 0 bases, J shed 7 bases, and the junction held 4 bases outside the gene matches. The CDR3 length is 16 residues. Written as DNA, the CDR3 is TGCGCCAGCAGCCAAGATCGACTAGCGGGACGCGGGGAGCTGTTTTTT. It encodes CASSQDRLAGRGELFF.

At least ten counts were recorded for this clonotype. The chain joins TRBV9 to TRBJ1-1; 7 positions match TRBD1. V was clipped by 4 bases and J by 4 bases; unmatched bases: 7. Germline lookup yields CDR1 SGDLS and CDR2 YYNGEE. The CDR3 has 14 residues. The CDR3 region has the DNA TGTGCCAGCAGCCCGGGGGCAGGGGGCACTGAAGCTTTCTTT. Amino acid sequence: CASSPGAGGTEAFF.

Comment on this clonotype: At one end the junction does not follow the germline gene, possibly because of a read error. The CDR3 region is CASSPRLAGVNGQFF. CDR3 in DNA: TGTGCCAGCAGTCCCAGACTAGCGGGAGTCAATGGGCAGTTCTTC. V is TRBV12-3 or TRBV12-4 and J is TRBJ2-1; 12 nucleotides match TRBD2. This CDR3 spans 15 amino acids.

This clonotype was recorded at least ten times. The CDR3 loop is CASSPQPGGANYGYTF. CDR3 in DNA: TGTGCCAGCTCACCGCAACCGGGGGGCGCAAACTATGGCTACACCTTC. The chain recombines TRBV18 with TRBJ1-2, with D perhaps TRBD1 (6 bases). Germline V CDR1 and CDR2: KGHSH, LQKENI. The germline V and J ends were trimmed by 3 bases and 2 bases, with 16 bases remaining between them. The CDR3 has 16 residues.

This clonotype was counted many times. V usage is TRBV15 and J usage is TRBJ1-1; D not resolved. CDR3 length: 16 residues. V was clipped by 0 bases and J by 0 bases, with 11 bases between them. CDR1 and CDR2 from the germline V gene are LNHNV and YYDKDF (reference sequence). The CDR3 protein is CATSRDPVPMNTEAFF. As DNA, the CDR3 is TGTGCCACCAGCAGAGATCCGGTTCCAATGAACACTGAAGCTTTCTTT. The full variable domain, in which reference TRBV15 and TRBJ1-1 provide the parts outside the CDR3, is DAMVIQNPRYQVTQFGKPVTLSCSQTLNHNVMYWYQQKSSQAPKLLFHYYDKDFNNEADTPDNFQSRRPNTSFCFLDIRSPGLGDTAMYLCATSRDPVPMNTEAFFGQGTRLTVV.

The chain links TRBV19 to TRBJ2-5; tentative D call: TRBD1 (5 bases). The length of the CDR3 is 14 residues. V gave up 10 bases and J gave up 4 bases, with 19 bases separating them. CDR1 and CDR2 (germline): LNHDA, SQIVND (reference sequence). In DNA, the CDR3 is TGTGCCACCGCTACCCGGACATCCATAGAGACCCAGTACTTC. It codes for CATATRTSIETQYF.

This clonotype was seen a handful of times. This chain uses TRBV30 with TRBJ2-1; D remains ambiguous. This CDR3 spans 13 amino acids. The V end lost 0 bases, the J end lost 8 bases, and 11 bases lay between the germline ends. Germline CDR1 and CDR2: GTSNPN and SVGIG (reference sequence). The CDR3 nucleotides are TGTGCCTGGAGTGTACGGTGGACCCATGAGCAGTTCTTC. Its translation is CAWSVRWTHEQFF.

This clonotype was seen repeatedly, ten times or more. The rearrangement joins TRBV12-3 or TRBV12-4 to TRBJ1-1, with TRBD1 as a possible D gene (6 bases). The CDR3 has 14 amino acids. V was cut by 7 bases and J by 0 bases, with 12 bases left in between. Written as DNA, the CDR3 is TGTGCCAGCACCCTCGACAGGCTGAACACTGAAGCTTTCTTT. Amino acid sequence: CASTLDRLNTEAFF.

This clonotype was observed at least ten times. V gene TRBV7-9 combines with J gene TRBJ1-2; D is unresolved. V lost 5 bases to trimming and J lost 2 bases, with 6 bases between them. The CDR3 has 12 residues. Per germline, CDR1 SEHNR and CDR2 FQNEAQ (reference sequence). The CDR3 bases are TGTGCCAGCAGCCCCCGGAACTATGGCTACACCTTC. This codes for CASSPRNYGYTF.

This clonotype was recorded at least ten times. The V gene is TRBV12-3 or TRBV12-4, the J gene TRBJ2-7; D not certain. Trimming took 4 bases from V and 2 from J, leaving 12 bases between them. The CDR3 covers 14 residues. CDR3 DNA: TGTGCCAGCAGTTCTGAGTGGGGTCCCTACGAGCAGTACTTC. Translating gives CASSSEWGPYEQYF.

The DNA of the CDR3 is TGTGCCAGCAGTTACTCGAGTAACCAGTTCTTC. Its translation is CASSYSSNQFF. The genes are TRBV6-5 and TRBJ2-1, with D hard to call. Trimming shortened V by 0 bases and J by 13 bases, and 7 bases separated the two germline ends. This CDR3 is 11 amino acids long. The germline V gene encodes CDR1 MNHEY and CDR2 SVGAGI.

This clonotype was observed at least ten times. This rearrangement joins TRBV7-2 to TRBJ2-5; 11 positions agree with TRBD1. J gave up 6 bases and V 4 bases, and 10 bases lay outside the gene matches. Germline lookup yields CDR1 SGHTA and CDR2 FQGNSA. The CDR3 has 16 residues. CDR3 region: CASSSGWTGGRKTQYF. CDR3 nucleotides: TGTGCCAGCAGCTCCGGGTGGACAGGGGGCAGGAAGACCCAGTACTTC.

The sample holds many counts of this clonotype. The chain combines TRBV7-9 with TRBJ2-4; 9 bases align to TRBD1. Unmatched junction bases numbered 6, after V lost 6 bases and J lost 6 bases. Germline CDR1 is SEHNR and CDR2 is FQNEAQ (reference sequence). This CDR3 has 14 residues. In DNA form, the CDR3 reads TGTGCCAGCAGACCGGGACAGGGACCAAACATTCAGTACTTC. It translates to CASRPGQGPNIQYF.

This sequence joins TRBV6-1 and TRBJ2-1; tentative D call: TRBD2 (6 bases). Trimming shortened V by 5 bases and J by 7 bases, and 18 bases separated the two germline ends. CDR1 and CDR2 (germline): MNHNS, SASEGT. The CDR3 covers 15 residues. CDR3 nucleotides: TGTGCCAGCAGTCTCCGCGGACTAAAAAGGAATGAGCAGTTCTTC. Protein: CASSLRGLKRNEQFF.

The genes are TRBV19 and TRBJ2-7, with 8 bases identical to TRBD2. The germline gives CDR1 LNHDA, CDR2 SQIVND (reference sequence). CDR3 size: 15 residues. The J segment lost 3 bases and the V segment lost 3 bases, leaving 7 bases of the junction unmatched. CDR3 in amino acids: CASSIRAGDVYEQYF. In DNA, the CDR3 is TGTGCCAGTAGTATCCGAGCGGGAGACGTCTACGAGCAGTACTTC.

This clonotype appeared a few times. The chain is built from TRBV6-2 or TRBV6-3 and TRBJ2-1, with 12 bases lining up with TRBD2. Germline CDR1 MNHEY, CDR2 SVGEGT. J gave up 7 bases and V 4 bases, and 2 bases lay outside the gene matches. The CDR3 has 14 residues. The CDR3 region has the DNA TGTGCCAGCAGTTCCGGGACTAGCGGGAATGAGCAGTTCTTC. The encoded protein is CASSSGTSGNEQFF.

This clonotype occurred a few times. This CDR3 reads CASSAGTTSPLHF. The CDR3 DNA sequence: TGTGCCAGCAGCGCCGGGACGACTTCACCCCTCCACTTT. The V call is TRBV9, the J call TRBJ1-6; a possible D gene is TRBD1 (5 bases). CDR1 and CDR2 (germline): SGDLS, YYNGEE. The CDR3 covers 13 residues. Trimming removed 3 bases from V and 9 bases from J, with 10 bases in between.

This clonotype has a handful of counts. The V call is TRBV4-2, the J call TRBJ1-4; 8 positions agree with TRBD1. Germline V gene sequence: CDR1 LGHNA, CDR2 YNFKEQ. The CDR3 runs to 16 residues. The V and J ends lost 1 base and 7 bases, in that order; junction bases with no gene match: 8. CDR3 nucleotides: TGTGCCAGCAGCCAAGCCTGGGGACAGGACCTTGAAAAACTGTTTTTT. As protein: CASSQAWGQDLEKLFF.

This clonotype has a count of ten or more. This chain connects TRBV20-1 to TRBJ2-5; 10 bases agree with TRBD2. Looked up from germline, CDR1 is DFQATT and CDR2 is SNEGSKA (reference sequence). The CDR3 spans 17 residues. The ends lost 5 bases at V and 2 bases at J; junction bases unmatched: 14. This chain's CDR3 is CSASAGLAGVGQETQYF. In DNA form, the CDR3 reads TGCAGTGCTTCGGCGGGGCTAGCGGGAGTTGGGCAAGAGACCCAGTACTTC.

The rearrangement links TRBV20-1 to TRBJ1-6, with D unresolved. CDR3 size: 12 residues. The V gene lost 7 bases and the J gene lost 18 bases, with 22 bases spanning the gap. Germline V gives CDR1 DFQATT, CDR2 SNEGSKA (reference sequence). As DNA, the CDR3 is TGCAGTGTTGACCCCTACCGGGCCCAACACCACTTT. This encodes CSVDPYRAQHHF.

This clonotype has more than one count but fewer than ten. This rearrangement joins TRBV24-1 to TRBJ1-2; no firm D call. This CDR3 region has 12 residues. The germline gives CDR1 KGHDR, CDR2 SFDVKD. Trimming pared 2 bases from V and 4 bases from J, leaving 4 bases between. The CDR3 region has the DNA TGTGCCACCAGTGATTACGGCTATGGCTACACCTTC. This gives the protein CATSDYGYGYTF.

V and J are TRBV9 and TRBJ2-5, with TRBD1 as a possible D gene (6 bases). Germline loops: CDR1 SGDLS, CDR2 YYNGEE. V lost 3 bases to trimming and J lost 2 bases, with 14 bases between them. The CDR3 consists of 15 residues. Here the CDR3 DNA reads TGTGCCAGCAGCGCCCTACAGGGTTGGCAAGAGACCCAGTACTTC. Its protein is CASSALQGWQETQYF.

This clonotype was observed at least ten times. The rearrangement links TRBV28 to TRBJ2-4, with D unresolved. From germline, CDR1 is MDHEN and CDR2 SYDVKM. Trimming shortened V by 5 bases and J by 8 bases, and 7 bases separated the two germline ends. This CDR3 has 11 residues. CDR3 DNA: TGTGCCAGCAGTCTTAGAGACATTCAGTACTTC. Its protein is CASSLRDIQYF.

This clonotype was seen at least ten times. CDR3 sequence reads: CSASGEVNTEAFF. For the CDR3, the DNA is TGCAGTGCTAGCGGGGAAGTGAACACTGAAGCTTTCTTT. V usage is TRBV20-1 and J usage is TRBJ1-1; D ambiguous. Germline CDR1 and CDR2: DFQATT and SNEGSKA (reference sequence). This CDR3 contains 13 residues. V was pared by 3 bases and J by 0 bases, with 8 bases between.

In this sample, this clonotype turned up many times. This chain uses TRBV28 with TRBJ2-5; the D gene is possibly TRBD2 (7 bases). V was cut by 7 bases and J by 4 bases, with 16 bases left in between. Germline assignment: CDR1 MDHEN and CDR2 SYDVKM. This CDR3 region has 14 residues. The DNA of the CDR3 is TGTGCCAGCAAAGGGGGAGGGCCTAGAGAGACCCAGTACTTC. Residues: CASKGGGPRETQYF.

This clonotype occurred a few times. The V and J genes are TRBV20-1 and TRBJ2-1; TRBD2 matches at 11 bases. Per germline, CDR1 DFQATT and CDR2 SNEGSKA (reference sequence). This CDR3 contains 13 residues. The CDR3 here is CGSGGAGNNEQFF. Here the CDR3 DNA reads TGCGGTAGCGGGGGGGCGGGGAACAATGAGCAGTTCTTC.

Comments on this clonotype: With a much larger clone just one base away, this may be a read error. This chain connects TRBV5-5 to TRBJ1-6, with D possibly being TRBD1 (6 bases). Germline V gene data show CDR1 as SGHKS and CDR2 as YYEKEE (reference sequence). CDR3 length: 14 residues. The ends were cut back, 2 bases at V and 11 bases at J, with 14 bases in the middle. The CDR3 DNA is TGTGCCAGCAGCTTTACAGGGCAGGGGCCACCCCTCCACTTT. It codes for CASSFTGQGPPLHF.

This clonotype was seen only a few times. The V gene is TRBV20-1, the J gene TRBJ2-1; TRBD2 matches at 12 bases. The CDR3 has 14 residues. The junction had 9 bases not matched to a gene; V was cut back by 6 bases and J by 9 bases. Germline V lookup: CDR1 DFQATT, CDR2 SNEGSKA (reference sequence). The DNA of the CDR3 is TGCAGTGCCAAACTAGCGGGAGGCTGGAGTGAGCAGTTCTTC. This gives the protein CSAKLAGGWSEQFF.

This clonotype was detected ten times or more. This rearrangement joins TRBV10-3 to TRBJ2-3; TRBD2 matches at 10 bases. Germline loops: CDR1 ENHRY, CDR2 SYGVKD. With V trimmed by 7 bases and J by 3 bases, 1 base remained unmatched. This CDR3 contains 13 residues. CDR3 sequence reads: CAINSGGTDTQYF. CDR3 coding DNA: TGTGCCATCAATAGCGGGGGGACAGATACGCAGTATTTT.